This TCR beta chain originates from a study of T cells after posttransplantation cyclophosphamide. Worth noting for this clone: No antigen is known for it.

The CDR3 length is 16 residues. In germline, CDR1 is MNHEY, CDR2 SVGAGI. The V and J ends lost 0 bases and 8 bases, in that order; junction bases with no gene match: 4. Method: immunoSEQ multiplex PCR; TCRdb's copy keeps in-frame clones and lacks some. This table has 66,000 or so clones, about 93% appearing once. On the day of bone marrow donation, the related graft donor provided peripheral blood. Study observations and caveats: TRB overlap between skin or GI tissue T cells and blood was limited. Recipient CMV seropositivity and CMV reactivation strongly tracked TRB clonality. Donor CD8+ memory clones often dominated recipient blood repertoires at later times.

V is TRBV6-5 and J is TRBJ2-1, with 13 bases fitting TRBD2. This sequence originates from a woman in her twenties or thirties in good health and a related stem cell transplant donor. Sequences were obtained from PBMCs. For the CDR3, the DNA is TGTGCCAGCAGTTACTCGGGGACTAGCGGGGCTCATGAGCAGTTCTTC. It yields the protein CASSYSGTSGAHEQFF.